What follows are 5 T cell receptor beta chains derived from one specimen sequenced in a study of OX40 agonist ivuxolimab in advanced cancers. Sequenced by immunoSEQ multiplex PCR; TCRdb stores in-frame clones only, minus some. The sample holds about 45,000 clones, roughly 94% seen once. Sequenced material: CD4+ or CD8+ T cells sorted from blood, taken in a trial of the OX40 agonist ivuxolimab. The receptors here all came from an adult with an advanced solid tumor such as melanoma, head and neck, liver or kidney cancer.

CDR3 nucleotides: TGCGCCAGCAGCCAAGATTCGCAAGGTGCAACTAATGAAAAACTGTTTTTT. Its translation: CASSQDSQGATNEKLFF. The chain employs TRBV4-3 and TRBJ1-4; D is uncertain. V was cut by 0 bases and J by 0 bases, with 11 bases left in between. This CDR3 is 17 amino acids long. Germline lookup yields CDR1 LGHNA and CDR2 YSLEER.

As concerns this clone: The sample holds other DNA sequences that translate to the same CDR3. The V call is TRBV28, the J call TRBJ1-5, with a possible D match to TRBD1 (5 bases). Germline V gene sequence: CDR1 MDHEN, CDR2 SYDVKM. Trimming pared 4 bases from V and 4 bases from J, leaving 11 bases between. CDR3 length equals 14 residues. CDR3 bases: TGTGCCAGCAGTTACCGGGGCTCAAATCAGCCCCAGCATTTT. It yields the protein CASSYRGSNQPQHF.

The rearrangement links TRBV11-2 to TRBJ1-1; D may be TRBD1 (6 bases). Germline-derived CDR1 and CDR2 are SGHAT and FQNNGV. The CDR3 covers 13 residues. V shed 6 bases and J shed 7 bases, with 15 bases lying between them. The CDR3 loop reads CASRLQGENEAFF. DNA of the CDR3: TGTGCCAGCAGGTTACAGGGTGAGAATGAAGCTTTCTTT.

The count of this clone is one. The chain has TRBV10-3 and TRBJ2-7; 9 bases match TRBD2. V shed 5 bases, J shed 5 bases, and the junction held 7 bases outside the gene matches. CDR3 length: 14 amino acids. Germline values: CDR1 ENHRY, CDR2 SYGVKD. The CDR3 sequence: CAISLAGVRDEQYF. The CDR3 DNA sequence: TGTGCCATCAGTTTAGCGGGAGTCAGAGACGAGCAGTACTTC.

This chain links TRBV4-1 with TRBJ1-1, with D hard to call. Germline assignment: CDR1 MGHRA and CDR2 YSYEKL. This CDR3 region has 16 residues. V lost 2 bases to trimming and J lost 1 base, with 14 bases between them. DNA of the CDR3: TGCGCCAGCAGCCAAACCACCCCTTGGGGGAACACTGAAGCTTTCTTT. It specifies CASSQTTPWGNTEAFF.